These 14 T cell receptor beta chains were sequenced from one sample in a study of T cell repertoires in cytomegalovirus infection. The antigens of these receptors remain unknown. MiXCR, run by TCRdb on the reads, gives a single entry per CDR3 protein. The data contain 700,000 to 950,000 distinct CDR3 sequences, around a third of them seen just once; the ten biggest clones take up around 12%. The source material was cultured CD8+ T cells from PBMCs, sampled from culture after CMV antigen stimulation. Every receptor here comes from a human donor in good health (CMV status not recorded). Some clones in this sample may be carry-over from other donors' samples.

Worth noting for this clonotype: Possible read error: a much larger clone is one base away. The V and J genes are TRBV12-3 or TRBV12-4 and TRBJ2-1; 10 bases map to TRBD1. The CDR3 is 16 residues long. The CDR3 spells CANSLPGQGYYNEQFF. CDR3 coding DNA: TGTGCCAACAGTCTTCCGGGACAGGGGTACTACAATGAGCAGTTCTTC.

Concerning this clonotype: One end of the junction is discordant with germline, which a read error may explain. The rearrangement uses TRBV7-6 and TRBJ1-1, with D maybe TRBD1 (5 bases). The CDR3 consists of 15 residues. CDR1 and CDR2 from the germline V gene are SGHVS and FNYEAQ. The CDR3 nucleotides read TGTGCCAGCAGCTTAGGCTCAGGGCCTTTTCCTGAAGCTTACTTT. It codes for CASSLGSGPFPEAYF.

The J gene is TRBJ2-3, the V gene TRBV5-1; 9 nucleotides line up with TRBD2. The CDR3 is 18 residues long. Per the germline V gene, CDR1 is SGHRS and CDR2 is YFSETQ. Trimming cost V 0 bases and J 2 bases; bases outside gene matches: 10. The CDR3 nucleotides are TGCGCCAGCAGCTTGGTTGGTAGCGGGGGCCTCAACACAGATACGCAGTATTTT. This codes for CASSLVGSGGLNTDTQYF.

V is TRBV9 and J is TRBJ2-3; TRBD2 aligns across 8 bases. In germline, CDR1 is SGDLS, CDR2 YYNGEE. This CDR3 is 15 amino acids long. J lost 6 bases, V lost 3 bases, and 9 bases had no gene match. Here the CDR3 reads CASSDGGAEADTQYF. CDR3 sequence (DNA): TGTGCCAGCAGCGACGGGGGGGCTGAAGCGGATACGCAGTATTTT.

The gene calls are TRBV5-1 and TRBJ2-3; no clear D. The CDR3 spans 17 residues. Trimming stripped 4 bases from V and 3 bases from J, with 21 bases between. Germline lookup yields CDR1 SGHRS and CDR2 YFSETQ. In nucleotides, the CDR3 is TGCGCCAGCAGCACCTACGACTCGTACCCCGGTACAGATACGCAGTATTTT. This translates into CASSTYDSYPGTDTQYF.

This chain links TRBV5-6 with TRBJ2-3; D may be TRBD1 or TRBD2 (6 bases each). The CDR3 loop spans 16 amino acids. CDR1 and CDR2 from the germline V gene are SGHDT and YYEEEE. V shed 4 bases and J shed 1 base, with 16 bases lying between them. CDR3 in DNA: TGTGCCAGCAGCGACGGTAGGGGGGCGGGCACAGATACGCAGTATTTT. It is translated as CASSDGRGAGTDTQYF.

The J gene is TRBJ1-1, the V gene TRBV2, with a possible D match to TRBD1 (6 bases). The CDR3 is made up of 15 amino acids. The ends were cut back, 9 bases at V and 3 bases at J, with 20 bases in the middle. Germline CDR1 SNHLY, CDR2 FYNNEI. For the CDR3, the DNA is TGTGCCAGTCCCAAAAGTCAGGGGACGGACACTGAAGCTTTCTTT. It is translated as CASPKSQGTDTEAFF. Variable domain in full (rest from reference TRBV2 and TRBJ1-1): EPEVTQTPSHQVTQMGQEVILRCVPISNHLYFYWYRQILGQKVEFLVSFYNNEISEKSEIFDDQFSVERPDGSNFTLKIRSTKLEDSAMYFCASPKSQGTDTEAFFGQGTRLTVV.

The chain uses TRBV27 and TRBJ2-7, with D maybe TRBD1 (9 bases). Germline loops: CDR1 MNHEY, CDR2 SMNVEV (reference sequence). The V gene lost 4 bases and the J gene lost 7 bases, with 20 bases spanning the gap. The length of the CDR3 is 15 residues. As DNA, the CDR3 is TGTGCCAGCAGTTCGGGGGGGACAGGGTCGTGGGAGCAGTACTTC. Protein product: CASSSGGTGSWEQYF.

This clonotype came up a few times. The rearrangement uses TRBV7-2 and TRBJ1-4; a weak D match, TRBD1 (5 bases). This CDR3 is built from 15 residues. CDR1 and CDR2 from the germline V gene are SGHTA and FQGNSA. Trimming removed 3 bases from V and 4 bases from J, with 12 bases in between. CDR3 DNA sequence: TGTGCCAGCAGCTTCCGCGACAGCCTTAATGAAAAACTGTTTTTT. As protein: CASSFRDSLNEKLFF.

This clonotype came up many times. V usage is TRBV7-3 and J usage is TRBJ1-1; 7 bases are a match to TRBD1. Germline values: CDR1 SGHTA, CDR2 FQGTGA. V was clipped by 4 bases and J by 2 bases; unmatched bases: 7. The CDR3 length is 15 residues. CDR3 sequence reads: CASSYAGTANTEAFF. The CDR3 DNA sequence: TGTGCCAGCAGCTATGCCGGGACAGCTAACACTGAAGCTTTCTTT.

The chain combines TRBV4-3 with TRBJ2-1, with D perhaps TRBD1 or TRBD2 (5 bases each). Germline values: CDR1 LGHNA, CDR2 YSLEER. This CDR3 comprises 14 residues. V lost 3 bases and J lost 6, with 12 bases in between. This chain's CDR3 is CASSHGAGSNEQFF. In DNA, the CDR3 is TGCGCCAGCAGCCATGGGGCAGGGAGCAATGAGCAGTTCTTC.

The chain combines TRBV6-5 with TRBJ1-2, with D perhaps matching TRBD1 (5 bases). Germline assignment: CDR1 MNHEY and CDR2 SVGAGI. V was shortened by 0 bases and J by 8 bases, with 13 bases between the two germline ends. The CDR3 covers 14 residues. The DNA for the CDR3 is TGTGCCAGCAGTTACTCGACGGGACCAGGAGGCTACACCTTC. This encodes CASSYSTGPGGYTF.

In this sample, this clonotype turned up many times. J is TRBJ2-2 and V is TRBV7-9; 7 bases are a match to TRBD1. CDR1 is SEHNR, CDR2 FQNEAQ, per germline (reference sequence). V gave up 4 bases and J gave up 0 bases; unmatched junction bases: 5. The CDR3 is 16 amino acids. CDR3 bases: TGTGCCAGCAGCTCTGACAGGGTTTCGAACACCGGGGAGCTGTTTTTT. Its protein product is CASSSDRVSNTGELFF.

This clonotype turned up a few times. The chain carries TRBV7-9 and TRBJ1-1, with D uncertain. V was clipped by 0 bases and J by 7 bases, with 12 bases between them. The CDR3 is 14 amino acids. CDR1 and CDR2 (germline): SEHNR, FQNEAQ (reference sequence). The CDR3 DNA sequence: TGTGCCAGCAGCTTAGCGCTGGGGTCGGGTGAAGCTTTCTTT. Its protein is CASSLALGSGEAFF.